This TCR beta chain was obtained from a study of T cells in Graves' hyperthyroidism and ophthalmopathy. Study as a whole: The initial diagnosis was the point when peripheral blood was collected, ahead of any treatment. Points from the study as a whole: Patients with ophthalmopathy were separated from those with stable hyperthyroidism by a 13 V-J model.

About this clonotype itself: Its antigen is not identified.

The CDR3 has 16 residues. The V gene's germline CDR1 is MGHRA and CDR2 YSYEKL. Between the trimmed V and J ends, which lost 1 base and 3 bases, there was a span of 13 bases. TCR beta CDR3 regions were amplified from RNA transcripts. During a first-round RT-PCR of the TCR CDR3, the HTBI primer set was used. TCRdb recomputed calls from the multiplex PCR reads with MiXCR, one row per CDR3 protein. The repertoire includes under 400,000 distinct CDR3 sequences, 13% to 15% of them detected once, and about 21% sits in the top ten. Sequenced: blood. The source of this sequence is a woman aged 55-70 years with Graves' ophthalmopathy. The chain carries TRBV4-1 and TRBJ1-3; D may be TRBD1 (5 bases). DNA of the CDR3: TGCGCCAGCAGCCAAGTGGGGGAAAGGGATGGAAACACCATATATTTT. Encoded protein: CASSQVGERDGNTIYF.